These 3 T cell receptor beta chains were all obtained from the same sample, sequenced in a study of blood T cell repertoires in COVID-19. Data came from immunoSEQ multiplex PCR; TCRdb stores just in-frame clones and leaves some out. This sample has some 140,000 clones, with around four fifths found just once. Sequenced sample: PBMCs or T cells enriched from blood (not recorded which). The receptors here all came from a man between 25 and 39 years old who had recovered from COVID-19.

This sequence joins TRBV2 and TRBJ2-1; TRBD2 aligns across 8 bases. V trimming: 7 bases; J trimming: 6 bases; junction bases outside the gene matches: 8. The CDR3 loop spans 14 amino acids. Per germline, CDR1 SNHLY and CDR2 FYNNEI. This CDR3 reads CASTPAGAINEQFF. The CDR3 nucleotides are TGTGCCAGCACCCCAGCGGGGGCTATCAATGAGCAGTTCTTC. The whole variable domain, filled in from reference TRBV2 and TRBJ2-1, reads EPEVTQTPSHQVTQMGQEVILRCVPISNHLYFYWYRQILGQKVEFLVSFYNNEISEKSEIFDDQFSVERPDGSNFTLKIRSTKLEDSAMYFCASTPAGAINEQFFGPGTRLTVL.

The chain carries TRBV10-3 and TRBJ2-1, with 11 bases aligning to TRBD2. Trimming took 4 bases from V and 4 from J; bases not matched to a gene: 3. Germline V CDR1 and CDR2: ENHRY, SYGVKD. This CDR3 region has 15 residues. The CDR3 protein is CAISATSGGYNEQFF. CDR3 bases: TGTGCCATCAGTGCTACTAGCGGGGGTTACAATGAGCAGTTCTTC.

The chain combines TRBV9 with TRBJ2-2; 12 nucleotides align to TRBD2. CDR1 is SGDLS and CDR2 is YYNGEE in the germline V gene. The CDR3 has 18 amino acids. The trim removed 0 bases at V and 4 bases at J, leaving 7 bases unmatched. Written as DNA, the CDR3 is TGTGCCAGCAGCGTAGGACTAGCGGGAGATCGGAGCACCGGGGAGCTGTTTTTT. This translates into CASSVGLAGDRSTGELFF.